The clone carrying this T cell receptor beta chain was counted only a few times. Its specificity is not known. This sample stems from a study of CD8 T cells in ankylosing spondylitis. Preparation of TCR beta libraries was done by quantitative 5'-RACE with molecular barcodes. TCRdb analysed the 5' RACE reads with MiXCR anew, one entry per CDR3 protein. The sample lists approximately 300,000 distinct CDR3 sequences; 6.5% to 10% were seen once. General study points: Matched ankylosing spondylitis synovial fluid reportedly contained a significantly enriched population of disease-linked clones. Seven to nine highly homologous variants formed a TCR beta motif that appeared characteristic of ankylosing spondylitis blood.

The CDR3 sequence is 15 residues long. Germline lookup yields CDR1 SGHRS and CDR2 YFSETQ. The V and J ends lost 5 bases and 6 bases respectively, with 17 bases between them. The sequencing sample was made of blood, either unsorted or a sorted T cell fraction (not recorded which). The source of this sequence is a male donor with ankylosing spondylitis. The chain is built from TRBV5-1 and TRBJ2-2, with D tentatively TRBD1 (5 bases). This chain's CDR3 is CASSLSPTTAGELFF. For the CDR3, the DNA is TGCGCCAGCAGTCTGTCCCCTACGACAGCCGGGGAGCTGTTTTTT.